The 16 T cell receptor beta chains reported below all come from one sample, sequenced in a study of PD-L1 blockade in urothelial cancer. Assay used: immunoSEQ multiplex PCR; TCRdb lists only in-frame clones, some missing. Here the sample spans just over 50,000 clones, approximately 83% being singletons. The starting material was PBMCs, obtained around atezolizumab (anti-PD-L1) treatment. The source of these receptors is a man aged 60 to 75 with urothelial cancer.

V is TRBV11-2 and J is TRBJ2-1; tentatively, D is TRBD2 (6 bases). The CDR3 has 18 amino acids. Per germline, CDR1 SGHAT and CDR2 FQNNGV. V shed 0 bases and J shed 0 bases, with 15 bases lying between them. CDR3 bases: TGTGCCAGCAGCTTAGATCTAGGCGGGGTCCTCTCCTACAATGAGCAGTTCTTC. Translating it yields CASSLDLGGVLSYNEQFF.

The chain recombines TRBV30 with TRBJ2-5; D is unclear. Germline CDR1 and CDR2: GTSNPN and SVGIG (reference sequence). The V end was cut by 0 bases, the J end by 1 base, with 12 bases between. This CDR3 has 15 residues. CDR3 loop: CAWSVENSPQETQYF. For the CDR3, the DNA is TGTGCCTGGAGTGTTGAGAACAGTCCCCAAGAGACCCAGTACTTC.

The chain has TRBV5-1 and TRBJ2-1; 8 bases map to TRBD2. V lost 0 bases to trimming and J lost 4 bases; unmatched junction nucleotides: 6. The CDR3 totals 16 residues. Germline-derived CDR1 and CDR2 are SGHRS and YFSETQ. CDR3 in DNA: TGCGCCAGCAGCTTGGACACTCCGGGGGGGTACAATGAGCAGTTCTTC. Its translation is CASSLDTPGGYNEQFF.

In this sample, this clone turned up once. CDR3 protein: CASRPTGAEAFF. CDR3 nucleotide sequence: TGTGCCAGCAGACCGACAGGGGCTGAAGCTTTCTTT. The V gene is TRBV6-1, the J gene TRBJ1-1; TRBD1 matches 8 bases. The CDR3 contains 12 residues. CDR1 and CDR2 from the germline V gene are MNHNS and SASEGT. The V and J ends lost 6 bases and 6 bases, in that order; junction bases with no gene match: 3.

This sequence joins TRBV4-2 and TRBJ1-5; 8 bases align to TRBD1. Germline V gene sequence: CDR1 LGHNA, CDR2 YNFKEQ. V lost 2 bases, J lost 7 bases, and 10 bases stayed unmatched. The length of the CDR3 is 16 residues. The CDR3 is CASSQPGQGEAQPQHF. CDR3 in DNA: TGTGCCAGCAGCCAACCCGGACAGGGCGAAGCCCAGCCCCAGCATTTT.

V is TRBV27 and J is TRBJ2-6; no definite D call. This CDR3 is built from 14 residues. Germline V gene sequence: CDR1 MNHEY, CDR2 SMNVEV (reference sequence). Trimming pared 1 base from V and 1 base from J, leaving 2 bases between. CDR3 loop: CASSLLSGANVLTF. CDR3 nucleotide sequence: TGTGCCAGCAGTTTATTATCTGGGGCCAACGTCCTGACTTTC.

The chain employs TRBV19 and TRBJ2-1; tentatively, D is TRBD2 (6 bases). The V gene's germline CDR1 is LNHDA and CDR2 SQIVND (reference sequence). V lost 4 bases and J lost 4, with 11 bases in between. This CDR3 has 14 residues. The CDR3 reads CASSTGLRYNEQFF. CDR3 DNA sequence: TGTGCCAGTAGTACGGGACTCAGATACAATGAGCAGTTCTTC.

The CDR3 DNA sequence: TGTGCCAGCAGCTTGTGGACAGGGGCTAACTATGGCTACACCTTC. This encodes CASSLWTGANYGYTF. V and J are TRBV7-2 and TRBJ1-2, with 9 positions matching TRBD1. Germline loops: CDR1 SGHTA, CDR2 FQGNSA. V lost 3 bases and J lost 0; bases outside the gene matches: 2. The CDR3 is made up of 15 amino acids.

In its sample, this clone was seen once. V gene TRBV19 combines with J gene TRBJ1-3; maybe TRBD1 (6 bases). The CDR3 spans 15 residues. V was pared by 7 bases and J by 2 bases, with 15 bases between. Looked up from germline, CDR1 is LNHDA and CDR2 is SQIVND (reference sequence). The CDR3 nucleotides are TGTGCCAGTACCAACAGGGAGTCGGCTGGAAACACCATATATTTT. It translates to CASTNRESAGNTIYF.

This chain uses TRBV29-1 with TRBJ2-7; 8 bases agree with TRBD1. J lost 0 bases, V lost 7 bases, and 2 bases had no gene match. This CDR3 is built from 12 residues. Germline values: CDR1 SQVTM, CDR2 ANQGSEA. CDR3 nucleotides: TGCAGCGCGGGACAGGCCTCCTACGAGCAGTACTTC. This encodes CSAGQASYEQYF.

V is TRBV28 and J is TRBJ1-1; 7 positions match TRBD1. Germline V lookup: CDR1 MDHEN, CDR2 SYDVKM. The trim removed 6 bases at V and 1 base at J, leaving 5 bases unmatched. The CDR3 totals 14 residues. CDR3 amino acids: CASRSGQANTEAFF. CDR3 sequence (DNA): TGTGCCAGCAGGTCTGGACAGGCGAACACTGAAGCTTTCTTT.

J is TRBJ1-5 and V is TRBV30; D is possibly TRBD1 (5 bases). The CDR3 has 15 residues. V was shortened by 0 bases and J by 6 bases, with 15 bases between the two germline ends. Germline values: CDR1 GTSNPN, CDR2 SVGIG (reference sequence). CDR3 in amino acids: CAWSVSRGYSQPQHF. DNA of the CDR3: TGTGCCTGGAGTGTAAGTAGGGGCTACTCTCAGCCCCAGCATTTT.

The rearrangement links TRBV30 to TRBJ1-1; D gene ambiguous. Trimming took off 2 bases at V and 0 bases at J, with 4 bases between the two ends. The CDR3 length is 12 residues. Germline loops: CDR1 GTSNPN, CDR2 SVGIG (reference sequence). CDR3 coding DNA: TGTGCCTGGAGTCCGGTGAACACTGAAGCTTTCTTT. Translating gives CAWSPVNTEAFF.

This chain connects TRBV27 to TRBJ2-3; the D gene is possibly TRBD2 (5 bases). The CDR3 extends over 14 amino acids. CDR1 and CDR2 from the germline V gene are MNHEY and SMNVEV (reference sequence). V lost 8 bases and J lost 8, with 20 bases in between. CDR3 loop: CASCWGSSVGTQYF. CDR3 coding DNA: TGTGCCAGCTGCTGGGGAAGTAGCGTGGGTACGCAGTATTTT.

The CDR3, as DNA: TGCGCCAGCAGCTTGGCCTATGGCAGACTAATTAACTATGGCTACACCTTC. Encoded protein: CASSLAYGRLINYGYTF. The chain uses TRBV5-1 and TRBJ1-2, with unresolved D. The V gene lost 0 bases and the J gene lost 1 base, with 16 bases spanning the gap. The CDR3 covers 17 residues. Germline V lookup: CDR1 SGHRS, CDR2 YFSETQ. Combining the CDR3 with reference TRBV5-1 and TRBJ1-2 gives the whole variable domain KAGVTQTPRYLIKTRGQQVTLSCSPISGHRSVSWYQQTPGQGLQFLFEYFSETQRNKGNFPGRFSGRQFSNSRSEMNVSTLELGDSALYLCASSLAYGRLINYGYTFGSGTRLTVV.

This clone has just a few counts. This chain connects TRBV2 to TRBJ1-1; 7 bases are a match to TRBD1. Trimming cost V 6 bases and J 0 bases; bases outside gene matches: 1. In germline, CDR1 is SNHLY, CDR2 FYNNEI. CDR3 length equals 13 residues. CDR3 in DNA: TGTGCCAGCAGGGGACAGTTGAACACTGAAGCTTTCTTT. Its protein is CASRGQLNTEAFF.